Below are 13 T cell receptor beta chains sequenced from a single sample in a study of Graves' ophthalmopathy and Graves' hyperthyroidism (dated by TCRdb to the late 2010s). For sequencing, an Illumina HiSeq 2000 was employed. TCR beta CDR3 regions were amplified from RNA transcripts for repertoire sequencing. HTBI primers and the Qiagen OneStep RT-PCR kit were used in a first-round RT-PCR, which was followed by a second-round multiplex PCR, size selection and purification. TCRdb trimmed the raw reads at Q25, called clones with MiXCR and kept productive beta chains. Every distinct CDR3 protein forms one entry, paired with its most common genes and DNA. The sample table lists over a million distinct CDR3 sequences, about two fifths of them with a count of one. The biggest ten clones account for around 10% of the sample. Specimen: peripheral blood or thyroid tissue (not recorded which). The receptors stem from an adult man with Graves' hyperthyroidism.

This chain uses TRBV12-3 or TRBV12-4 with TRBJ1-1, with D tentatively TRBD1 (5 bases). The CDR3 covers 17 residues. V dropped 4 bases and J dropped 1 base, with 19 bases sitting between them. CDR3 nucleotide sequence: TGTGCCAGCAGTTCCAATTACAGGACGGATCCGAACACTGAAGCTTTCTTT. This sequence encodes CASSSNYRTDPNTEAFF.

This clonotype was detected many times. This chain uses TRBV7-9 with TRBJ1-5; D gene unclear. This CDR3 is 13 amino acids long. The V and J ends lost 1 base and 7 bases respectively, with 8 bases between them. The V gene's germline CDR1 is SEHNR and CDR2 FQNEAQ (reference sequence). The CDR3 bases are TGTGCCAGCAGCTTAGATGTTAGCCAGCCCCAGCATTTT. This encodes CASSLDVSQPQHF.

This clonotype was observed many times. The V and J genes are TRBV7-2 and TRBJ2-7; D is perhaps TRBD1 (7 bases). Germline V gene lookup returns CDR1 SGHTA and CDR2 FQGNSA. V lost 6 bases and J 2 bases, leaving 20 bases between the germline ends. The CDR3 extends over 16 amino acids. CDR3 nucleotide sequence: TGTGCCAGCAGTAAGACTAGGGGACAGATAACCTACGAGCAGTACTTC. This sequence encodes CASSKTRGQITYEQYF.

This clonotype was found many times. CDR3 DNA: TGTGCCACCAGTGTGGGCAGGAACACTGAAGCTTTCTTT. It yields the protein CATSVGRNTEAFF. The chain couples TRBV24-1 to TRBJ1-1, with D unresolved. CDR3 length: 13 amino acids. CDR1 is KGHDR, CDR2 SFDVKD, per germline. Trimming shortened V by 5 bases and J by 1 base, and 7 bases separated the two germline ends.

The CDR3 nucleotides are TGCAGTGCAAGCCAGGGGTTTTATGAGCAGTACTTC. Encoded protein: CSASQGFYEQYF. The chain links TRBV20-1 to TRBJ2-7; D is possibly TRBD1 (6 bases). The CDR3 is 12 residues long. Between the trimmed V and J ends, which lost 6 bases and 7 bases, there was a span of 16 bases. Germline V gene data show CDR1 as DFQATT and CDR2 as SNEGSKA (reference sequence).

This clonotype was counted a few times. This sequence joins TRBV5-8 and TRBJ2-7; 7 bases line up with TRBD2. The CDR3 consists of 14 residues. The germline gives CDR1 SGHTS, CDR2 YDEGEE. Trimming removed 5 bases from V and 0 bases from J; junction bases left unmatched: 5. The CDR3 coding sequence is TGTGCCAGCAGGTCCGCGGGGGACTCCTACGAGCAGTACTTC. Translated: CASRSAGDSYEQYF.

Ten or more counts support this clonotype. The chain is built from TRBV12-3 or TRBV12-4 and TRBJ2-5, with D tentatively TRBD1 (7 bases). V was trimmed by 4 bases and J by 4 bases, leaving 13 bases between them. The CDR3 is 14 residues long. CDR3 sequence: CASSSGTAGETQYF. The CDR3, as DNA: TGTGCCAGCAGTTCCGGGACAGCGGGAGAGACCCAGTACTTC.

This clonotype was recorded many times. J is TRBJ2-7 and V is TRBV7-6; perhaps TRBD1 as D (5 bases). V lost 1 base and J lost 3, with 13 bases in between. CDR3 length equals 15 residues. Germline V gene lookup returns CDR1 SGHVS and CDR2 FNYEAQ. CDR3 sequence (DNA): TGTGCCAGCAGCTTAGAGCAGGGCGAGAACTACGAGCAGTACTTC. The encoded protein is CASSLEQGENYEQYF.

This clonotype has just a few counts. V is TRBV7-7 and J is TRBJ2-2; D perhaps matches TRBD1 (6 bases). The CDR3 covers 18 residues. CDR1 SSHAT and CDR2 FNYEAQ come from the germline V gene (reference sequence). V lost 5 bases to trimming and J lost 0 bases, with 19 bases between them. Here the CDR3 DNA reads TGTGCCAGCAGCGGTCGAGAGGGGGACAATGCGAACACCGGGGAGCTGTTTTTT. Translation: CASSGREGDNANTGELFF.

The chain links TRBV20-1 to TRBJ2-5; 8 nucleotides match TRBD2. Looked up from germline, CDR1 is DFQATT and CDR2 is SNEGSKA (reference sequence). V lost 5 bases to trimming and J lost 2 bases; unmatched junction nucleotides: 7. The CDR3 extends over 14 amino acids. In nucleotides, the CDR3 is TGCAGTGCTGAGAGCCCTAGCGGGCAAGAGACCCAGTACTTC. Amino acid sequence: CSAESPSGQETQYF.

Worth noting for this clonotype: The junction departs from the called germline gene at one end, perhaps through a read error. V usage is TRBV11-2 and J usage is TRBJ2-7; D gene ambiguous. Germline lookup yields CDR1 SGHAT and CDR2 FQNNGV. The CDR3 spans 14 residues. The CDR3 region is CASSLGHSSYERYF. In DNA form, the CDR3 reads TGTGCCAGCAGCTTAGGCCACAGTTCCTACGAGCGGTACTTC.

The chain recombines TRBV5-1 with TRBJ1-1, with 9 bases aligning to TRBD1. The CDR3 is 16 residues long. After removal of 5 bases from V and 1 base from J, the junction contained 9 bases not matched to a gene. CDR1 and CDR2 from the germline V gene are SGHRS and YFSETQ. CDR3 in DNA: TGCGCCAGCAGACATCCGGGACAGGGACAGAACACTGAAGCTTTCTTT. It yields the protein CASRHPGQGQNTEAFF.

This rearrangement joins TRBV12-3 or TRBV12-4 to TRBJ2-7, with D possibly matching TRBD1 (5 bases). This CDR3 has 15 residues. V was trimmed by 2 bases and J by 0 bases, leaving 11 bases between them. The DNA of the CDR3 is TGTGCCAGCAGTTTATCCCAGGGAACCTCCTACGAGCAGTACTTC. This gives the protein CASSLSQGTSYEQYF.